This TCR beta chain comes out of a study of cytomegalovirus exposure and HLA in healthy donors. Overall study findings and caveats: Apparent HLA restriction characterized most CMV-associated TCR beta chains in a later analysis. Overall, roughly 160 TCR beta chains were annotated as cytomegalovirus-associated.

PCR involved 60 Vbeta and 13 Jbeta primers. Sequenced by immunoSEQ multiplex PCR; TCRdb stores in-frame clones only, minus some. Of about 150,000 clones in the sample, just under 80% were seen once. Concerning this clone: As yet, its antigen is unknown.

The germline CDR1 and CDR2 sequences are MNHNY and SVGAGI (reference sequence). Trimming pared 7 bases from V and 6 bases from J, leaving 13 bases between. This CDR3 is 13 amino acids long. The sample comprised PBMCs. This TCR was recovered from a woman in her thirties or forties in good health and CMV-seropositive. The chain has TRBV6-6 and TRBJ1-5; D call uncertain. The CDR3 reads CASTNRPGQPQHF. The CDR3 DNA reads TGTGCCAGCACCAACCGGCCGGGTCAGCCCCAGCATTTT.